These T cell receptor beta chains were read from a single sample in a study of cytomegalovirus exposure and HLA in healthy donors. Produced via immunoSEQ multiplex PCR; TCRdb's table is partial and in-frame only. The sample lists about 74,000 clones, approximately 93% occurring once. The specimen sequenced was PBMCs. The receptors stem from a man between 18 and 29 years old in good health and CMV-seropositive. The CDR3 runs from the conserved cysteine through the conserved F or W. D genes are given only for firm matches. Clone size, where shown, is once, few, many, or a class for clones that have expanded.

V gene	J gene	D gene	clone size	CDR3 protein	CDR3 DNA
TRBV14	TRBJ2-7	NA	NA	CASRASPRTFYEQYF	TGTGCCAGCAGGGCCTCTCCTCGGACTTTTTACGAGCAGTACTTC
TRBV9	TRBJ2-5	TRBD2	once	CASSYSGTYQETQYF	TGTGCCAGCAGCTATAGCGGGACGTACCAAGAGACCCAGTACTTC
TRBV28	TRBJ2-3	TRBD2	once	CASSLAGLAGGAHTQYF	TGTGCCAGCAGTTTAGCGGGACTAGCGGGGGGGGCCCATACGCAGTATTTT
TRBV10-2	TRBJ1-2	NA	NA	CASSRPERYGYTF	TGCGCCAGCAGCAGACCGGAGAGATATGGCTACACCTTC
TRBV5-4	TRBJ1-2	NA	NA	CASRAGRGYGYTF	TGTGCCAGCAGGGCCGGGAGGGGATATGGCTACACCTTC
TRBV19	TRBJ2-2	NA	NA	CASSRTANTGELFF	TGTGCCAGTAGTAGGACAGCAAACACCGGGGAGCTGTTTTTT
TRBV28	TRBJ2-7	TRBD1	once	CASSPGQTYEQYF	TGTGCCAGCTCGCCGGGACAGACCTACGAGCAGTACTTC
TRBV5-1	TRBJ1-2	NA	NA	CASSLSSTGTDGYTF	TGCGCCAGCAGCTTGAGTAGCACAGGGACCGATGGCTACACCTTC
TRBV10-2	TRBJ2-7	NA	NA	CASSVTQDYREQYF	TGCGCCAGCAGTGTGACCCAGGACTATCGGGAGCAGTACTTC
TRBV28	TRBJ2-7	TRBD2	NA	CASSSSGLKPYEQYF	TGTGCCAGCAGTAGTAGCGGGCTGAAACCCTACGAGCAGTACTTC
TRBV30	TRBJ2-7	NA	NA	CAWSSQTYEQYF	TGTGCCTGGAGTAGTCAGACCTACGAGCAGTACTTC
TRBV21-1	TRBJ1-5	NA	NA	CARKRQGDQPQHF	TGTGCCAGAAAGCGACAGGGTGATCAGCCCCAGCATTTT
TRBV4-1	TRBJ2-7	NA	NA	CASSPRDSAYEQYF	TGCGCCAGCAGCCCCCGGGACTCCGCCTACGAGCAGTACTTC
TRBV11-2	TRBJ2-7	TRBD2	NA	CASSLVRGAYEQYF	TGTGCCAGCAGCTTAGTTCGGGGGGCCTACGAGCAGTACTTC
TRBV11-3	TRBJ2-4	TRBD2	NA	CASSSTGGNIQYF	TGTGCCAGCAGCTCCACGGGAGGGAACATTCAGTACTTC
TRBV18	TRBJ2-2	NA	NA	CASSPPISGTGELFF	TGTGCCAGCTCACCACCGATTTCCGGGACCGGGGAGCTGTTTTTT
TRBV19	TRBJ2-5	TRBD2	NA	CASSLSGAGPETQYF	TGTGCCAGTTCCCTTAGCGGGGCTGGTCCGGAGACCCAGTACTTC
TRBV7-9	TRBJ2-7	TRBD1	NA	CASRRNEGQSYEQYF	TGTGCCAGCAGGCGCAACGAGGGACAGAGCTACGAGCAGTACTTC
TRBV7-2	TRBJ2-7	NA	NA	CASSSGTHFSYEQYF	TGTGCCAGCAGCTCCGGGACACATTTCTCCTACGAGCAGTACTTC
TRBV28	TRBJ2-1	TRBD2	NA	CASSFQTSGQFF	TGTGCCAGCAGTTTTCAGACTAGCGGACAGTTCTTC